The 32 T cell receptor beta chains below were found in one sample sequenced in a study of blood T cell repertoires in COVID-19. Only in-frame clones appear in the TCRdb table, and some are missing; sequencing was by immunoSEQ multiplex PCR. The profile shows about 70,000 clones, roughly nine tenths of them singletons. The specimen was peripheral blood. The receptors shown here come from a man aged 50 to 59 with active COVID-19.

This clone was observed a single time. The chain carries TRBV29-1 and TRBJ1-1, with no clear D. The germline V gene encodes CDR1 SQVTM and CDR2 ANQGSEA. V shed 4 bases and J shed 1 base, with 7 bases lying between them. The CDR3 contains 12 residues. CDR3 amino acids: CSVVYRNTEAFF. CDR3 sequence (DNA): TGCAGCGTTGTTTACAGGAACACTGAAGCTTTCTTT.

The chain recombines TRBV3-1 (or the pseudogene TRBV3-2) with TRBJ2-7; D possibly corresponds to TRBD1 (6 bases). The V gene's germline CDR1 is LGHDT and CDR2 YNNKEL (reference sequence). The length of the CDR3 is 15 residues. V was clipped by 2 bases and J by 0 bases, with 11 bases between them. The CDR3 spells CASSQSRQASYEQYF. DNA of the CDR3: TGTGCCAGCAGCCAATCCCGACAGGCCTCCTACGAGCAGTACTTC.

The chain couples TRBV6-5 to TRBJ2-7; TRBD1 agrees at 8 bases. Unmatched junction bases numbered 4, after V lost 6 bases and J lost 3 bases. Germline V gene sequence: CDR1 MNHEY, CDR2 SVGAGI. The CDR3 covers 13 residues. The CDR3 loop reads CASSNDRGYEQYF. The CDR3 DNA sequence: TGTGCCAGCAGCAACGACAGGGGCTACGAGCAGTACTTC.

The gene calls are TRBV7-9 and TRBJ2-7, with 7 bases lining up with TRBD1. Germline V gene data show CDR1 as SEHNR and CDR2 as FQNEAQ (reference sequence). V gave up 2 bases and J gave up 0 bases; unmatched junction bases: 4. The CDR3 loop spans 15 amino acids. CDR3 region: CASSLLGGASYEQYF. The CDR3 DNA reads TGTGCCAGCAGCTTATTAGGGGGCGCCTCCTACGAGCAGTACTTC.

The CDR3 DNA is TGTGCCAGTAGTACCGACAGGGCAATTTACGAGCAGTACTTC. Translation: CASSTDRAIYEQYF. The chain carries TRBV19 and TRBJ2-7, with 7 bases fitting TRBD1. V lost 4 bases, J lost 4 bases, and 7 bases stayed unmatched. Germline V CDR1 and CDR2: LNHDA, SQIVND (reference sequence). The CDR3 extends over 14 amino acids. The whole variable domain, remainder taken from reference TRBV19 and TRBJ2-7, is DGGITQSPKYLFRKEGQNVTLSCEQNLNHDAMYWYRQDPGQGLRLIYYSQIVNDFQKGDIAEGYSVSREKKESFPLTVTSAQKNPTAFYLCASSTDRAIYEQYFGPGTRLTVT.

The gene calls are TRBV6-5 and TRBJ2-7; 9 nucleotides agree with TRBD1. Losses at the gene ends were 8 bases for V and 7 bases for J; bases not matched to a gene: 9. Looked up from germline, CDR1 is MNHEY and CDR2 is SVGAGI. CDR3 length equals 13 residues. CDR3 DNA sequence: TGTGCCAGCGTCCGGGACAGGGTCAAGGAGCAGTACTTC. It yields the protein CASVRDRVKEQYF.

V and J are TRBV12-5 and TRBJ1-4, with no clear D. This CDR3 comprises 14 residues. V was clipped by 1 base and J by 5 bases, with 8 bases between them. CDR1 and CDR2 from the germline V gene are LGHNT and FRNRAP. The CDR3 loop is CASGLGQANEKLFF. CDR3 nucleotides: TGTGCTAGTGGTTTGGGGCAGGCAAATGAAAAACTGTTTTTT.

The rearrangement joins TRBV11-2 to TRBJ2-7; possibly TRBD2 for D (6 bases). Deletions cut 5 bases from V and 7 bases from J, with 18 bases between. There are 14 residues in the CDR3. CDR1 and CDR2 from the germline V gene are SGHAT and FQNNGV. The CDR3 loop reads CASSGSGREEEQYF. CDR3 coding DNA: TGTGCCAGCAGCGGATCGGGCAGGGAGGAAGAGCAGTACTTC. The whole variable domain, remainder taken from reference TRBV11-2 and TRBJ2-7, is EAGVAQSPRYKIIEKRQSVAFWCNPISGHATLYWYQQILGQGPKLLIQFQNNGVVDDSQLPKDRFSAERLKGVDSTLKIQPAKLEDSAVYLCASSGSGREEEQYFGPGTRLTVT.

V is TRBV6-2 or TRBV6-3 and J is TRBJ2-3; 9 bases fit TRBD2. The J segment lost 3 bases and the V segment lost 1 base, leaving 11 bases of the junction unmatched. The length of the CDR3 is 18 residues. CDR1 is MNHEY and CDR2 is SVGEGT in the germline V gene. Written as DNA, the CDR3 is TGTGCCAGCAGTTACTGGGGCGGGGGGGCCTTGGCGACAGATACGCAGTATTTT. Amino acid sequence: CASSYWGGGALATDTQYF.

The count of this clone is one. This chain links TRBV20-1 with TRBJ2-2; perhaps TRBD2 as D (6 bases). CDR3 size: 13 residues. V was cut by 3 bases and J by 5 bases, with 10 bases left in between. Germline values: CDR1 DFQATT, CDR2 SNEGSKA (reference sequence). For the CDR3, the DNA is TGCAGTGCTAGTGTGGGGAGGACCGGGGAGCTGTTTTTT. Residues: CSASVGRTGELFF.

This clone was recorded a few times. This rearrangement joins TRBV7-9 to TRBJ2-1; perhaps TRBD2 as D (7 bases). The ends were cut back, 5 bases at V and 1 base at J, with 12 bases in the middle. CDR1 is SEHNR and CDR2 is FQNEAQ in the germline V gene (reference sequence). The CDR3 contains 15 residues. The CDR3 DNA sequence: TGTGCCAGCAGCCCAGGGGAGGGGTCCTACAATGAGCAGTTCTTC. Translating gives CASSPGEGSYNEQFF.

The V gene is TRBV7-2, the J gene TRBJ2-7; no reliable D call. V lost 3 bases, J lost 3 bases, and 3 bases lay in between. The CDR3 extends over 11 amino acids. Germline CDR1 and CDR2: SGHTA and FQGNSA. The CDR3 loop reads CASSFSYEQYF. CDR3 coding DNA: TGTGCCAGCAGCTTTAGCTACGAGCAGTACTTC.

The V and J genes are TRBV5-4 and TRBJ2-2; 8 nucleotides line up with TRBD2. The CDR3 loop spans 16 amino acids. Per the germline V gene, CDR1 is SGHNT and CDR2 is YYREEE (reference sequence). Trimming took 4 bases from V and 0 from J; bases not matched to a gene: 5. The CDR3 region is CASSPRTSSNTGELFF. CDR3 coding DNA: TGTGCCAGCAGCCCCCGGACTAGCTCGAACACCGGGGAGCTGTTTTTT.

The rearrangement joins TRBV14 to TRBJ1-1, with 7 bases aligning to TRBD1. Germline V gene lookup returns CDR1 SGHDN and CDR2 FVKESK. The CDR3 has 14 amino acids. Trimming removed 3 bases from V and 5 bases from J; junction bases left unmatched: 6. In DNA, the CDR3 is TGTGCCAGCAGCCACCTAATGACAGGGACTGAAGCTTTCTTT. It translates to CASSHLMTGTEAFF.

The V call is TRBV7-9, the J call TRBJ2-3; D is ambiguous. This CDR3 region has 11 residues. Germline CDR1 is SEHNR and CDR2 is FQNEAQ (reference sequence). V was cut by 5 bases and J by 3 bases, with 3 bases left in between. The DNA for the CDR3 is TGTGCCAGCAGCCCAACAGATACGCAGTATTTT. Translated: CASSPTDTQYF.

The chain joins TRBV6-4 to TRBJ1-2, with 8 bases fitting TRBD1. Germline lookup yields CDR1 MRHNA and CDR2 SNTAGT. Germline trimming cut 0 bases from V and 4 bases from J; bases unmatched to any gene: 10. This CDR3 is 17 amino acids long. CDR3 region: CASSDSIWTGNSYGYTF. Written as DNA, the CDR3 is TGTGCCAGCAGTGACTCTATTTGGACAGGGAATAGCTATGGCTACACCTTC.

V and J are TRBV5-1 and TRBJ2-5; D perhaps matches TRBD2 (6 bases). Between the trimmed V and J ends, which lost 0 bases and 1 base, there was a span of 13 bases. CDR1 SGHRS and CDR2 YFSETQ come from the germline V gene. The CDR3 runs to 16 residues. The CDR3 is CASSLDTSMGQETQYF. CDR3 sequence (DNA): TGCGCCAGCAGCTTGGACACTAGCATGGGCCAAGAGACCCAGTACTTC.

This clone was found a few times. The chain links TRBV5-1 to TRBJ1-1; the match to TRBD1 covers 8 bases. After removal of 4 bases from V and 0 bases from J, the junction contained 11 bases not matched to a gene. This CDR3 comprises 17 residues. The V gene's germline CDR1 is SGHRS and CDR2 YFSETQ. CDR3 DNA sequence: TGCGCCAGCAGCCTCGAACCCCGGGACAGGCTGAACACTGAAGCTTTCTTT. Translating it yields CASSLEPRDRLNTEAFF.

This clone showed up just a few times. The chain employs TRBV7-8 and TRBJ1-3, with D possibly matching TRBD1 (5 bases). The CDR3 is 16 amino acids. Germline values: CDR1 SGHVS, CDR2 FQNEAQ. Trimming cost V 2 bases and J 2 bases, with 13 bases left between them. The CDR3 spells CASSLRRGSAGNTIYF. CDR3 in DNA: TGTGCCAGCAGCTTAAGAAGGGGTTCCGCTGGAAACACCATATATTTT. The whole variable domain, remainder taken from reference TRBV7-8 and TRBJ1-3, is GAGVSQSPRYKVAKRGQDVALRCDPISGHVSLFWYQQALGQGPEFLTYFQNEAQLDKSGLPSDRFFAERPEGSVSTLKIQRTQQEDSAVYLCASSLRRGSAGNTIYFGEGSWLTVV.

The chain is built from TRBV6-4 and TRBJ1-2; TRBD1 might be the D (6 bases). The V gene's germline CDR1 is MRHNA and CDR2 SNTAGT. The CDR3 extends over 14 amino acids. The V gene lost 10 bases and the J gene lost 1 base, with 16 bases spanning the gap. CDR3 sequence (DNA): TGTGCCACCCGGGATAAACAGGGTAACTATGGCTACACCTTC. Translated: CATRDKQGNYGYTF.

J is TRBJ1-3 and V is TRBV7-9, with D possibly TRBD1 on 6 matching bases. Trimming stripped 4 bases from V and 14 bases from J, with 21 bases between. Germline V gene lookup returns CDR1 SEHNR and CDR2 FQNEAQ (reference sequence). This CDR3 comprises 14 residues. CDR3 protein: CASSSQRQDRYVYF. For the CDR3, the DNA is TGTGCCAGCAGCTCCCAAAGACAGGACCGCTACGTATATTTT.

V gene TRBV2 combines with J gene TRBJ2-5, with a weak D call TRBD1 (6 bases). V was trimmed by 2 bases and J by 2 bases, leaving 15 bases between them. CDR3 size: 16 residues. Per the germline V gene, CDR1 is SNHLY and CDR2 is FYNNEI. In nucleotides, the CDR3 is TGTGCCAGCAGTGAAAATATCGGCAGGGGACAAGAGACCCAGTACTTC. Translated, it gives CASSENIGRGQETQYF.

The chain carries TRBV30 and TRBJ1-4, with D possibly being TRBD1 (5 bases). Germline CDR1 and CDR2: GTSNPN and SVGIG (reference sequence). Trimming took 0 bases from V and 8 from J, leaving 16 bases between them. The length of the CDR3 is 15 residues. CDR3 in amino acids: CAWSVKAGRREKLFF. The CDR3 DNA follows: TGTGCCTGGAGTGTAAAAGCAGGGAGGAGGGAAAAACTGTTTTTT.

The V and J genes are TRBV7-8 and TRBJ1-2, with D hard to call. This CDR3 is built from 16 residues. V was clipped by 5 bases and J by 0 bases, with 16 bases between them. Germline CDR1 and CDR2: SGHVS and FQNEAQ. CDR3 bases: TGTGCCAGCAGCCAACCGGGAAGGCTAACTAACTATGGCTACACCTTC. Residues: CASSQPGRLTNYGYTF.

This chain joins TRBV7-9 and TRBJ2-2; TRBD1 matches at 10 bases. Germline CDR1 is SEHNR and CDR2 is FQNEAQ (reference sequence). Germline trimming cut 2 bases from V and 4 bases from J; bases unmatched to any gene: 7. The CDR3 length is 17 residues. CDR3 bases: TGTGCCAGCAGCTTAAGGGACAGGGGAGGTTCCACCGGGGAGCTGTTTTTT. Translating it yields CASSLRDRGGSTGELFF.

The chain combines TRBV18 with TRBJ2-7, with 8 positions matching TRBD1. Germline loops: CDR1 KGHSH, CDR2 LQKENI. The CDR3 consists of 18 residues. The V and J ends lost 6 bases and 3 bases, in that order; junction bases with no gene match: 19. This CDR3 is CASSERRTGRRGDYEQYF. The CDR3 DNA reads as TGTGCCAGCTCCGAAAGAAGGACAGGGAGAAGGGGGGACTACGAGCAGTACTTC.

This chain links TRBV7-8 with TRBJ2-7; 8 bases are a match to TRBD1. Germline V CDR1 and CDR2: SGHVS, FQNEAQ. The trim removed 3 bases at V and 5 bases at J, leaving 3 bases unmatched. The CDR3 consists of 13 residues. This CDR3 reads CASSLTGADEQYF. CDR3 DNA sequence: TGTGCCAGCAGCTTGACAGGGGCCGACGAGCAGTACTTC.

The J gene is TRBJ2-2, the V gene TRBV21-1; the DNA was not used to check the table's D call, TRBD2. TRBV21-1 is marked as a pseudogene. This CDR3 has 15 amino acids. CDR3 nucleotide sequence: TGTGCCAGCAGCAGATCCGGGAAAGACACCGGGGAGCTGTTTTTT. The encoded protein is CASSRSGKDTGELFF.

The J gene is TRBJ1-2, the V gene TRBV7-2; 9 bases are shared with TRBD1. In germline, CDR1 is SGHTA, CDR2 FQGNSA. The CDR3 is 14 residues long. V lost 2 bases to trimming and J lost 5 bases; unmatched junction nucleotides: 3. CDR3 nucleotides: TGTGCCAGCAGCTTATACGACAGGGGGTATGGCTACACCTTC. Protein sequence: CASSLYDRGYGYTF.

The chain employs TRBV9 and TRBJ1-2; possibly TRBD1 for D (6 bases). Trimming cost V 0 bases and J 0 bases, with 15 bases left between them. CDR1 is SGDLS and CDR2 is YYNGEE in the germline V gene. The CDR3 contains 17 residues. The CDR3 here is CASSVEGGGRTNYGYTF. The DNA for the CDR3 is TGTGCCAGCAGCGTAGAGGGAGGGGGGAGAACTAACTATGGCTACACCTTC. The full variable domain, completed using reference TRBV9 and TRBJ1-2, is DSGVTQTPKHLITATGQRVTLRCSPRSGDLSVYWYQQSLDQGLQFLIQYYNGEERAKGNILERFSAQQFPDLHSELNLSSLELGDSALYFCASSVEGGGRTNYGYTFGSGTRLTVV.

The CDR3 DNA reads as TGTGCCAGCAGCCAACGGACTAGCGGGGGGTTCGATGAGCAGTTCTTC. Translated, it gives CASSQRTSGGFDEQFF. This sequence joins TRBV3-1 (or the pseudogene TRBV3-2) and TRBJ2-1, with 14 positions matching TRBD2. This CDR3 has 16 amino acids. In germline, CDR1 is LGHDT, CDR2 YNNKEL (reference sequence). V gave up 2 bases and J gave up 8 bases; unmatched junction bases: 5.

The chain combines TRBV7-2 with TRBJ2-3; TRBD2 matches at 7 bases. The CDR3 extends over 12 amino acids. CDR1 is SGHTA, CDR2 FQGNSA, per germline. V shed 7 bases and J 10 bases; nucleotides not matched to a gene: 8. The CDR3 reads CASTPPGRAQYF. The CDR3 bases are TGTGCCAGCACCCCTCCGGGGAGGGCGCAGTATTTT. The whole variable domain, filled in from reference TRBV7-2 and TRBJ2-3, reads GAGVSQSPSNKVTEKGKDVELRCDPISGHTALYWYRQSLGQGLEFLIYFQGNSAPDKSGLPSDRFSAERTGGSVSTLTIQRTQQEDSAVYLCASTPPGRAQYFGPGTRLTVL.